These 29 T cell receptor beta chains were sequenced from one sample in a study of shared clonotypes between healthy human individuals. Clones were sequenced by immunoSEQ multiplex PCR, and TCRdb holds only the in-frame ones, with some missing. Found here are just over 2,000,000 clones, 90% to 95% of them singletons; the top ten hold roughly 0.13%. Sample: naive CD4+ T cells sorted from blood. The subset: CD45RA+ positively selected. Receptors originate from a man aged 18-30 years in good health.

The rearrangement uses TRBV7-9 and TRBJ2-1; no reliable D call. Trimming removed 6 bases at V and 10 bases at J, with 10 bases between. Germline V gene sequence: CDR1 SEHNR, CDR2 FQNEAQ (reference sequence). The CDR3 loop spans 11 amino acids. In nucleotides, the CDR3 is TGTGCCAGCAGTCTCACTGGGGAGCAGTTCTTC. Translation gives CASSLTGEQFF. The variable domain in full, completed from reference TRBV7-9 and TRBJ2-1, reads DTGVSQNPRHKITKRGQNVTFRCDPISEHNRLYWYRQTLGQGPEFLTYFQNEAQLEKSRLLSDRFSAERPKGSFSTLEIQRTEQGDSAMYLCASSLTGEQFFGPGTRLTVL.

This CDR3 is CASSERASGHSYNEQFF. The CDR3, as DNA: TGCGCCAGCAGTGAGAGGGCTAGCGGTCACTCCTACAATGAGCAGTTCTTC. This chain connects TRBV10-1 to TRBJ2-1, with 7 bases identical to TRBD2. This CDR3 is built from 17 residues. Unmatched junction bases numbered 7, after V lost 2 bases and J lost 0 bases. Germline assignment: CDR1 WNHNN and CDR2 SYGVQD (reference sequence).

J is TRBJ1-4 and V is TRBV5-6; maybe TRBD1 (6 bases). The CDR3 extends over 15 amino acids. Trimming shortened V by 0 bases and J by 8 bases, and 14 bases separated the two germline ends. CDR1 SGHDT and CDR2 YYEEEE come from the germline V gene. CDR3 nucleotide sequence: TGTGCCAGCAGCTTGGGTCCGGACAGAGACGAAAAACTGTTTTTT. This codes for CASSLGPDRDEKLFF. Using reference TRBV5-6 and TRBJ1-4 for the parts outside the CDR3, the full variable domain is DAGVTQSPTHLIKTRGQQVTLRCSPKSGHDTVSWYQQALGQGPQFIFQYYEEEERQRGNFPDRFSGHQFPNYSSELNVNALLLGDSALYLCASSLGPDRDEKLFFGSGTQLSVL.

This sequence joins TRBV13 and TRBJ2-3, with 7 bases lining up with TRBD1. J was trimmed by 4 bases and V by 0 bases; bases with no gene match: 7. Germline CDR1 reads PRHDT; CDR2 reads FYEKMQ (reference sequence). The CDR3 contains 16 residues. DNA for the CDR3: TGTGCCAGCAGCTTAGGTCGACAGGGAGTAGCAGATACGCAGTATTTT. As protein: CASSLGRQGVADTQYF.

The chain is built from TRBV7-3 and TRBJ2-5, with 10 bases matching TRBD2. V was clipped by 5 bases and J by 2 bases; unmatched bases: 8. The V gene's germline CDR1 is SGHTA and CDR2 FQGTGA. The CDR3 extends over 16 amino acids. The CDR3 DNA follows: TGTGCCAGCAGCATCCAACTAGCGGGAAGTCAAGAGACCCAGTACTTC. It yields the protein CASSIQLAGSQETQYF. Using reference TRBV7-3 and TRBJ2-5 for the parts outside the CDR3, the full variable domain is GAGVSQTPSNKVTEKGKYVELRCDPISGHTALYWYRQSLGQGPEFLIYFQGTGAADDSGLPNDRFFAVRPEGSVSTLKIQRTERGDSAVYLCASSIQLAGSQETQYFGPGTRLLVL.

The chain links TRBV6-4 to TRBJ2-7; 7 bases line up with TRBD1. The CDR3 length is 14 residues. The ends lost 7 bases at V and 4 bases at J; junction bases unmatched: 10. Germline CDR1 and CDR2: MRHNA and SNTAGT. The CDR3 nucleotides read TGTGCCAGCACAGGATGTCAGGGGGATTACGAGCAGTACTTC. It specifies CASTGCQGDYEQYF.

The chain combines TRBV9 with TRBJ1-6, with 7 bases identical to TRBD1. Losses at the gene ends were 4 bases for V and 0 bases for J; bases not matched to a gene: 13. Germline V gene lookup returns CDR1 SGDLS and CDR2 YYNGEE. The CDR3 is 19 amino acids. CDR3 sequence: CASSTETPGQYSYNSPLHF. The CDR3 DNA sequence: TGTGCCAGCAGCACCGAAACACCGGGACAGTACTCCTATAATTCACCCCTCCACTTT.

The chain has TRBV4-3 and TRBJ2-1, with D hard to call. Trimming stripped 2 bases from V and 6 bases from J, with 2 bases between. Germline CDR1 reads LGHNA; CDR2 reads YSLEER. This CDR3 is built from 11 residues. CDR3 sequence (DNA): TGCGCCAGCAGCCAAAGCAATGAGCAGTTCTTC. This encodes CASSQSNEQFF.

This clone was seen a single time. The chain uses TRBV6-5 and TRBJ2-2; 8 nucleotides align to TRBD2. From germline, CDR1 is MNHEY and CDR2 SVGAGI. The length of the CDR3 is 16 residues. V shed 0 bases and J 7 bases; nucleotides not matched to a gene: 7. The DNA of the CDR3 is TGTGCCAGCAGTTACTCGAGTCTAGCGGGTAGCGGGGAGCTGTTTTTT. It codes for CASSYSSLAGSGELFF.

This rearrangement joins TRBV27 to TRBJ2-7, with TRBD2 identical over 14 bases. Germline values: CDR1 MNHEY, CDR2 SMNVEV (reference sequence). V was clipped by 7 bases and J by 2 bases; unmatched bases: 4. This CDR3 is built from 15 residues. CDR3 in DNA: TGTGCCAGCATGGGACTAGCGGGGGTAACCTACGAGCAGTACTTC. It encodes CASMGLAGVTYEQYF.

J is TRBJ1-1 and V is TRBV18; 7 bases fit TRBD1. The J segment lost 3 bases and the V segment lost 4 bases, leaving 2 bases of the junction unmatched. CDR3 length equals 13 residues. Germline V CDR1 and CDR2: KGHSH, LQKENI. CDR3 in amino acids: CASSQGQYTEAFF. The CDR3 coding sequence is TGTGCCAGCTCACAGGGACAGTACACTGAAGCTTTCTTT.

This CDR3 is CASSVARGRGPHSNQPQHF. DNA of the CDR3: TGTGCCAGCAGCGTAGCTAGGGGCAGGGGACCCCATAGCAATCAGCCCCAGCATTTT. The rearrangement uses TRBV9 and TRBJ1-5; a weak D match, TRBD1 (6 bases). Trimming removed 0 bases at V and 0 bases at J, with 19 bases between. Germline V gene lookup returns CDR1 SGDLS and CDR2 YYNGEE. The CDR3 sequence is 19 residues long.

This clone was counted a single time. The chain carries TRBV5-1 and TRBJ2-1, with 9 bases matching TRBD1. The CDR3 extends over 16 amino acids. J gave up 0 bases and V 2 bases, and 3 bases lay outside the gene matches. The germline gives CDR1 SGHRS, CDR2 YFSETQ. The CDR3 spells CASSLQGASSYNEQFF. The CDR3 DNA is TGCGCCAGCAGCTTACAGGGGGCGAGCTCCTACAATGAGCAGTTCTTC.

In the case of this clone: At one of its ends the junction is not consistent with the germline gene, which may arise from a read error. The chain carries TRBV7-7 and TRBJ2-3, with 10 bases fitting TRBD1. The germline CDR1 and CDR2 sequences are SSHAT and FNYEAQ (reference sequence). The CDR3 has 15 amino acids. For the CDR3, the DNA is TGTGCTAGCAGCCCCGGGACAGGGGCGGCAGATACGCAGTATTTT. This encodes CASSPGTGAADTQYF.

This clone appeared a single time. The sample contains more than one DNA sequence encoding this CDR3. The chain combines TRBV18 with TRBJ2-7; D ambiguous. Trimming left V 2 bases short and J 4 bases short, with 9 bases between. This CDR3 region has 13 residues. Germline CDR1 reads KGHSH; CDR2 reads LQKENI. The CDR3 nucleotides are TGTGCCAGCTCACCATTGGCGGATTACGAGCAGTACTTC. Protein product: CASSPLADYEQYF.

The chain is built from TRBV30 and TRBJ1-4, with D perhaps matching TRBD1 (5 bases). With 5 bases removed from V and 6 bases from J, the gap between germline ends came to 13 bases. Germline-derived CDR1 and CDR2 are GTSNPN and SVGIG (reference sequence). This CDR3 contains 13 residues. This CDR3 is CAWARDGDEKLFF. The CDR3 nucleotides read TGTGCCTGGGCCCGGGACGGTGATGAAAAACTGTTTTTT.

The chain combines TRBV5-4 with TRBJ2-3; 7 bases agree with TRBD2. The V segment lost 2 bases and the J segment 2 bases; nucleotides outside the gene matches: 2. This CDR3 is built from 14 residues. Germline V lookup: CDR1 SGHNT, CDR2 YYREEE (reference sequence). The CDR3 reads CASSLAGPTDTQYF. DNA of the CDR3: TGTGCCAGCAGCTTAGCGGGGCCCACAGATACGCAGTATTTT.

The chain combines TRBV7-9 with TRBJ1-1, with D perhaps TRBD1 (6 bases). Per germline, CDR1 SEHNR and CDR2 FQNEAQ (reference sequence). CDR3 length: 11 amino acids. V lost 6 bases and J 8 bases, leaving 10 bases between the germline ends. The CDR3 sequence: CASSLTGEAFF. The CDR3 region has the DNA TGTGCCAGCAGTCTAACAGGGGAAGCTTTCTTT.

The J gene is TRBJ2-1, the V gene TRBV2, with D possibly TRBD2 on 6 matching bases. Germline V gene sequence: CDR1 SNHLY, CDR2 FYNNEI. There are 14 residues in the CDR3. Trimming removed 2 bases from V and 2 bases from J, with 7 bases in between. The CDR3 DNA reads as TGTGCCAGCAGTGAACTAGCGACCTACAATGAGCAGTTCTTC. It codes for CASSELATYNEQFF.

The count of this clone is one. The V gene is TRBV2, the J gene TRBJ1-6; maybe TRBD1 (6 bases). V was clipped by 7 bases and J by 7 bases, with 14 bases between them. The CDR3 runs to 14 residues. Germline V lookup: CDR1 SNHLY, CDR2 FYNNEI. The CDR3 bases are TGTGCCAGCAACAGGGAATCGGTAAATTCACCCCTCCACTTT. Protein: CASNRESVNSPLHF.

The gene calls are TRBV5-1 and TRBJ1-1, with 10 positions matching TRBD1. CDR1 and CDR2 from the germline V gene are SGHRS and YFSETQ. V lost 4 bases to trimming and J lost 1 base; unmatched junction nucleotides: 7. This CDR3 is 16 amino acids long. The CDR3 bases are TGCGCCAGCAGCCTGAGGGACAGGGGCCCGAACACTGAAGCTTTCTTT. Translating gives CASSLRDRGPNTEAFF.

The chain joins TRBV9 to TRBJ2-1, with 8 bases lining up with TRBD2. This CDR3 has 16 amino acids. Germline values: CDR1 SGDLS, CDR2 YYNGEE. Trimming cost V 3 bases and J 4 bases; bases outside gene matches: 9. This chain's CDR3 is CASSASGAGGYNEQFF. The DNA of the CDR3 is TGTGCCAGCAGCGCCTCCGGGGCGGGAGGTTACAATGAGCAGTTCTTC.

The chain has TRBV19 and TRBJ1-6, with D perhaps TRBD1 (5 bases). The CDR3 has 17 amino acids. Germline CDR1 is LNHDA and CDR2 is SQIVND (reference sequence). The V end lost 6 bases, the J end lost 0 bases, and 15 bases lay between the germline ends. The CDR3 DNA is TGTGCCAGTAGCAGGACCGGGGGAAACTCCTATAATTCACCCCTCCACTTT. It codes for CASSRTGGNSYNSPLHF.

The chain has TRBV19 and TRBJ2-7; possibly TRBD2 for D (6 bases). The CDR3 has 13 residues. The ends were cut back, 6 bases at V and 5 bases at J, with 14 bases in the middle. The V gene's germline CDR1 is LNHDA and CDR2 SQIVND (reference sequence). CDR3 DNA: TGTGCCAGTAGCCCCGGGACTCCCCACGAGCAGTACTTC. It codes for CASSPGTPHEQYF.

The chain couples TRBV4-2 to TRBJ2-1; no clear D gene. V was trimmed by 1 base and J by 9 bases, leaving 10 bases between them. The germline CDR1 and CDR2 sequences are LGHNA and YNFKEQ. The CDR3 is 13 amino acids. The CDR3 region is CASSQAGRTEQFF. The DNA for the CDR3 is TGTGCCAGCAGCCAAGCGGGTAGGACTGAGCAGTTCTTC.

The rearrangement links TRBV28 to TRBJ2-1, with 7 nucleotides matching TRBD2. Germline V gene sequence: CDR1 MDHEN, CDR2 SYDVKM. V was pared by 7 bases and J by 9 bases, with 15 bases of the junction left unmatched. The CDR3 has 15 residues. The CDR3: CASTGGLRGSGEQFF. The CDR3 coding sequence is TGTGCCAGCACAGGAGGGTTGCGGGGGTCCGGTGAGCAGTTCTTC. Using reference TRBV28 and TRBJ2-1 for the parts outside the CDR3, the full variable domain is DVKVTQSSRYLVKRTGEKVFLECVQDMDHENMFWYRQDPGLGLRLIYFSYDVKMKEKGDIPEGYSVSREKKERFSLILESASTNQTSMYLCASTGGLRGSGEQFFGPGTRLTVL.

This chain joins TRBV28 and TRBJ2-1; 9 bases agree with TRBD1. The CDR3 contains 15 residues. V dropped 6 bases and J dropped 7; count of bases not matched to a gene: 10. The germline V gene has CDR1 MDHEN and CDR2 SYDVKM. CDR3 region: CASSPSGQGGNEQFF. The CDR3 DNA reads as TGTGCCAGCAGCCCATCGGGACAGGGAGGGAATGAGCAGTTCTTC.

The sample holds a few counts of this clone. This same CDR3 is encoded by further DNA sequences in the sample. The V call is TRBV7-9, the J call TRBJ1-2; a possible D gene is TRBD1 (6 bases). The germline gives CDR1 SEHNR, CDR2 FQNEAQ (reference sequence). The V end lost 4 bases, the J end lost 5 bases, and 8 bases lay between the germline ends. The CDR3 contains 12 residues. The CDR3 region has the DNA TGTGCCAGCAGCTCGCAGGGGTATGGCTACACCTTC. This codes for CASSSQGYGYTF.

This clone showed up just once. V usage is TRBV11-2 and J usage is TRBJ2-3, with 14 bases matching TRBD2. With V trimmed by 5 bases and J by 6 bases, 4 bases remained unmatched. The CDR3 length is 15 residues. Germline lookup yields CDR1 SGHAT and CDR2 FQNNGV. The CDR3 region has the DNA TGTGCCAGCAGCCCGGGACTAGCGGGGGCCGATACGCAGTATTTT. Its translation is CASSPGLAGADTQYF.